The 15 T cell receptor beta chains below were found in one sample sequenced in a study of cytomegalovirus exposure and HLA in healthy donors. Researchers ran the PCR with 60 Vbeta and 13 Jbeta primers. TCRdb's copy holds only in-frame clones and misses some; the assay was immunoSEQ multiplex PCR. Found here are some 100,000 clones, more than 70% of them singletons; the top ten hold under 5%. Material for sequencing was PBMCs. All receptors derive from a man aged 25-45 years in good health and CMV-seronegative.

V and J are TRBV9 and TRBJ1-2, with 7 positions matching TRBD1. V trimming: 2 bases; J trimming: 4 bases; junction bases outside the gene matches: 8. Germline CDR1 and CDR2: SGDLS and YYNGEE. This CDR3 comprises 15 residues. CDR3 in amino acids: CASSVNTGERYGYTF. The CDR3 DNA sequence: TGTGCCAGCAGCGTTAACACAGGGGAGCGCTATGGCTACACCTTC.

This chain uses TRBV27 with TRBJ1-5, with 7 bases identical to TRBD1. V lost 6 bases, J lost 2 bases, and 4 bases stayed unmatched. The CDR3 runs 14 residues. Germline V gene lookup returns CDR1 MNHEY and CDR2 SMNVEV (reference sequence). The DNA for the CDR3 is TGTGCCAGCAGGAGGCAGGGGGGCAATCAGCCCCAGCATTTT. This codes for CASRRQGGNQPQHF.

The gene calls are TRBV28 and TRBJ1-5; 7 positions match TRBD1. The CDR3 contains 15 residues. V trimming: 6 bases; J trimming: 2 bases; junction bases outside the gene matches: 7. Germline values: CDR1 MDHEN, CDR2 SYDVKM. This CDR3 reads CASRPGGSGNQPQHF. The DNA for the CDR3 is TGTGCCAGCAGACCAGGGGGTTCGGGCAATCAGCCCCAGCATTTT.

The rearrangement joins TRBV13 to TRBJ2-5; TRBD1 aligns across 7 bases. Per the germline V gene, CDR1 is PRHDT and CDR2 is FYEKMQ (reference sequence). The CDR3 covers 14 residues. The J segment lost 2 bases and the V segment lost 5 bases, leaving 5 bases of the junction unmatched. The CDR3 region is CASSRGQIQETQYF. The CDR3 nucleotides read TGTGCCAGCAGCCGGGGACAGATACAAGAGACCCAGTACTTC.

The chain combines TRBV28 with TRBJ2-1; unclear D gene. V lost 6 bases and J lost 5, with 17 bases in between. In germline, CDR1 is MDHEN, CDR2 SYDVKM. This CDR3 is built from 15 residues. The CDR3 nucleotides read TGTGCCAGCAGCCGCGACTGGCGGTCGCACAATGAGCAGTTCTTC. This encodes CASSRDWRSHNEQFF. Combining the CDR3 with reference TRBV28 and TRBJ2-1 gives the whole variable domain DVKVTQSSRYLVKRTGEKVFLECVQDMDHENMFWYRQDPGLGLRLIYFSYDVKMKEKGDIPEGYSVSREKKERFSLILESASTNQTSMYLCASSRDWRSHNEQFFGPGTRLTVL.

J is TRBJ2-7 and V is TRBV9, with 9 bases that match TRBD1. The CDR3 spans 15 residues. Per germline, CDR1 SGDLS and CDR2 YYNGEE. J was trimmed by 3 bases and V by 3 bases; bases with no gene match: 7. CDR3 sequence reads: CASSDGTGKGYEQYF. The CDR3 bases are TGTGCCAGCAGCGATGGGACAGGGAAGGGCTACGAGCAGTACTTC. The full variable domain, completed using reference TRBV9 and TRBJ2-7, is DSGVTQTPKHLITATGQRVTLRCSPRSGDLSVYWYQQSLDQGLQFLIQYYNGEERAKGNILERFSAQQFPDLHSELNLSSLELGDSALYFCASSDGTGKGYEQYFGPGTRLTVT.

The chain couples TRBV7-9 to TRBJ2-7, with TRBD2 matching over 11 bases. J lost 5 bases, V lost 7 bases, and 7 bases had no gene match. Germline V gene data show CDR1 as SEHNR and CDR2 as FQNEAQ (reference sequence). The CDR3 contains 14 residues. The CDR3 here is CASTRLAGSDEQYF. The DNA of the CDR3 is TGTGCCAGCACCCGACTAGCGGGATCCGACGAGCAGTACTTC.

Judged by abundance, this clone is medium-sized. The rearrangement joins TRBV6-4 to TRBJ1-6; 8 positions match TRBD1. CDR3 length: 15 amino acids. Per germline, CDR1 MRHNA and CDR2 SNTAGT. Unmatched junction bases numbered 0, after V lost 0 bases and J lost 5 bases. In nucleotides, the CDR3 is TGTGCCAGCAGTGACTCGACAGGGGATAATTCACCCCTCCACTTT. This gives the protein CASSDSTGDNSPLHF.

In its sample, this clone was seen a few times. This sequence joins TRBV5-4 and TRBJ2-7, with D perhaps matching TRBD1 (6 bases). This CDR3 is 15 amino acids long. Trimming left V 1 base short and J 3 bases short, with 14 bases between. Germline CDR1 SGHNT, CDR2 YYREEE (reference sequence). The CDR3 bases are TGTGCCAGCAGCTTGTCAGGGGCGCCTGTCTACGAGCAGTACTTC. This gives the protein CASSLSGAPVYEQYF. Full variable domain (outside the CDR3, taken from reference TRBV5-4 and TRBJ2-7): ETGVTQSPTHLIKTRGQQVTLRCSSQSGHNTVSWYQQALGQGPQFIFQYYREEENGRGNFPPRFSGLQFPNYSSELNVNALELDDSALYLCASSLSGAPVYEQYFGPGTRLTVT.

The genes are TRBV7-9 and TRBJ1-4, with 10 bases identical to TRBD1. The junction had 6 bases not matched to a gene; V was cut back by 5 bases and J by 3 bases. The germline V gene has CDR1 SEHNR and CDR2 FQNEAQ (reference sequence). The CDR3 runs 16 residues. The CDR3 spells CASSGTGVVSNEKLFF. Written as DNA, the CDR3 is TGTGCCAGCAGCGGGACAGGGGTGGTTTCTAATGAAAAACTGTTTTTT. Variable domain in full (rest from reference TRBV7-9 and TRBJ1-4): DTGVSQNPRHKITKRGQNVTFRCDPISEHNRLYWYRQTLGQGPEFLTYFQNEAQLEKSRLLSDRFSAERPKGSFSTLEIQRTEQGDSAMYLCASSGTGVVSNEKLFFGSGTQLSVL.

This chain uses TRBV5-1 with TRBJ2-7; D is perhaps TRBD1 (6 bases). V lost 4 bases and J lost 3, with 20 bases in between. The length of the CDR3 is 16 residues. Germline V gene lookup returns CDR1 SGHRS and CDR2 YFSETQ. The CDR3 coding sequence is TGCGCCAGCAGCACTACCGCAGGGGCGAGATTCTACGAGCAGTACTTC. Amino acids: CASSTTAGARFYEQYF.

The chain is built from TRBV6-4 and TRBJ2-3, with 11 bases aligning to TRBD1. This CDR3 is 14 amino acids long. J lost 3 bases, V lost 6 bases, and 2 bases had no gene match. CDR1 MRHNA and CDR2 SNTAGT come from the germline V gene. In nucleotides, the CDR3 is TGTGCCAGCAGCGGACAGGGGGCAACAGATACGCAGTATTTT. Its translation: CASSGQGATDTQYF.

The chain combines TRBV9 with TRBJ2-3; unclear D gene. This CDR3 has 11 residues. CDR1 SGDLS and CDR2 YYNGEE come from the germline V gene. The V end was cut by 0 bases, the J end by 6 bases, with 2 bases between. The CDR3 DNA follows: TGTGCCAGCAGCGTAGCGGATACGCAGTATTTT. Translation gives CASSVADTQYF.

The chain couples TRBV6-1 to TRBJ2-4; a possible D gene is TRBD1 (6 bases). The CDR3 is 13 residues long. V dropped 6 bases and J dropped 0 bases, with 6 bases sitting between them. Germline CDR1 MNHNS, CDR2 SASEGT. The CDR3 spells CASRQGAKNIQYF. CDR3 sequence (DNA): TGTGCCAGCAGACAGGGAGCCAAAAACATTCAGTACTTC.

The J gene is TRBJ1-2, the V gene TRBV2; D not resolved. CDR3 length: 12 residues. V was pared by 3 bases and J by 4 bases, with 6 bases between. The germline gives CDR1 SNHLY, CDR2 FYNNEI. The CDR3 sequence: CASSDRTYGYTF. The CDR3 region has the DNA TGTGCCAGCAGTGACAGAACCTATGGCTACACCTTC. The complete variable domain, with remaining parts taken from reference TRBV2 and TRBJ1-2, reads EPEVTQTPSHQVTQMGQEVILRCVPISNHLYFYWYRQILGQKVEFLVSFYNNEISEKSEIFDDQFSVERPDGSNFTLKIRSTKLEDSAMYFCASSDRTYGYTFGSGTRLTVV.